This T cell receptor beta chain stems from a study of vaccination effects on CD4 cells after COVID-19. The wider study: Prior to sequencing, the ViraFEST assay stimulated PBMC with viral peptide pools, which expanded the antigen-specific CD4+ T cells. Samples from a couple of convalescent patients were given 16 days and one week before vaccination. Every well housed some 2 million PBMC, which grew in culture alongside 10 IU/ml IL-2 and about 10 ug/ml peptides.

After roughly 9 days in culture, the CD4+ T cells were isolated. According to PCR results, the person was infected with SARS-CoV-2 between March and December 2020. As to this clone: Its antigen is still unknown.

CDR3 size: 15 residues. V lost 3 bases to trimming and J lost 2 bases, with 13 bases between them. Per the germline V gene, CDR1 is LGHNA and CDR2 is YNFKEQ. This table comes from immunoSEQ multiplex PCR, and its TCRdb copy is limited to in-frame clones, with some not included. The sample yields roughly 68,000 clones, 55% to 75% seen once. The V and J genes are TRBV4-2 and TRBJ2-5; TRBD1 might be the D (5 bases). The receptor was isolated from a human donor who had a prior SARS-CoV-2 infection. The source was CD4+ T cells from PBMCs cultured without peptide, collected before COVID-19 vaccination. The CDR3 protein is CASSQWRQIQETQYF. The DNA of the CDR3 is TGTGCCAGCAGCCAGTGGAGACAGATACAAGAGACCCAGTACTTC.